The 8 T cell receptor beta chains below were found in one sample sequenced in a study of cytomegalovirus exposure and HLA in healthy donors. Amplification used 60 Vbeta primers and 13 Jbeta primers. Profiling relied on immunoSEQ multiplex PCR, and the TCRdb table lists in-frame clones only, not all of them. The data contain about 40,000 clones, 60% to 70% of them singletons. The sequenced sample was PBMCs. The receptors here all came from a man in his fifties or sixties in good health and CMV-seropositive.

The genes are TRBV11-2 and TRBJ1-1; D may be TRBD1 (6 bases). This CDR3 contains 14 residues. V was shortened by 1 base and J by 2 bases, with 8 bases between the two germline ends. Germline V lookup: CDR1 SGHAT, CDR2 FQNNGV. CDR3 bases: TGTGCCAGCAGCTTAGGACAGGCCAACACTGAAGCTTTCTTT. It codes for CASSLGQANTEAFF.

CDR3 coding DNA: TGCAGTGCTCCAGGGGGTGTAGCTTTCTTT. Translated: CSAPGGVAFF. The chain combines TRBV20-1 with TRBJ1-1, with 7 bases lining up with TRBD1. V shed 5 bases, J shed 10 bases, and the junction held 4 bases outside the gene matches. This CDR3 contains 10 residues. CDR1 and CDR2 from the germline V gene are DFQATT and SNEGSKA (reference sequence).

The chain carries TRBV30 and TRBJ1-1; 11 bases agree with TRBD1. The CDR3 length is 13 residues. Germline CDR1 GTSNPN, CDR2 SVGIG (reference sequence). The trim removed 7 bases at V and 4 bases at J, leaving 5 bases unmatched. Here the CDR3 DNA reads TGTGCCTCAAGGACAGGGGGCGGCACTGAAGCTTTCTTT. It translates to CASRTGGGTEAFF.

The V call is TRBV28, the J call TRBJ2-3; 14 nucleotides line up with TRBD2. Trimming took 2 bases from V and 4 from J; bases not matched to a gene: 8. The CDR3 has 18 residues. CDR1 is MDHEN, CDR2 SYDVKM, per germline. The CDR3, as DNA: TGTGCCAGCAGTTTACATAGGACTAGCGGGAGGAGAGCAGATACGCAGTATTTT. Translation gives CASSLHRTSGRRADTQYF.

The chain uses TRBV6-1 and TRBJ2-5; D may be TRBD2 (6 bases). V was pared by 2 bases and J by 4 bases, with 14 bases between. The CDR3 has 15 amino acids. CDR1 and CDR2 (germline): MNHNS, SASEGT. The CDR3 spells CASSESFMEGETQYF. The CDR3, as DNA: TGTGCCAGCAGTGAAAGCTTTATGGAGGGAGAGACCCAGTACTTC.

This clone showed up just a few times. The chain uses TRBV7-8 and TRBJ2-3; TRBD2 matches 7 bases. CDR1 SGHVS and CDR2 FQNEAQ come from the germline V gene. The CDR3 totals 12 residues. The CDR3 nucleotides read TGTGCTGCTAGCGGAAGCACAGATACGCAGTATTTT. It is translated as CAASGSTDTQYF.

The J gene is TRBJ2-2, the V gene TRBV6-1, with D maybe TRBD1 (6 bases). V was pared by 4 bases and J by 7 bases, with 19 bases between. Germline-derived CDR1 and CDR2 are MNHNS and SASEGT. This CDR3 is built from 16 residues. The CDR3 spells CASSGWTDLTNGELFF. CDR3 nucleotides: TGTGCCAGCAGTGGGTGGACAGACCTTACGAACGGGGAGCTGTTTTTT.

This clone was picked up a small number of times. The rearrangement uses TRBV27 and TRBJ1-4, with D hard to call. From germline, CDR1 is MNHEY and CDR2 SMNVEV (reference sequence). V shed 7 bases and J shed 3 bases, with 12 bases lying between them. This CDR3 has 14 residues. CDR3 amino acids: CASKKAVANEKLFF. The CDR3 region has the DNA TGTGCCAGCAAGAAGGCGGTAGCTAATGAAAAACTGTTTTTT. Looking up the rest from reference TRBV27 and TRBJ1-4 gives the full variable domain: EAQVTQNPRYLITVTGKKLTVTCSQNMNHEYMSWYRQDPGLGLRQIYYSMNVEVTDKGDVPEGYKVSRKEKRNFPLILESPSPNQTSLYFCASKKAVANEKLFFGSGTQLSVL.